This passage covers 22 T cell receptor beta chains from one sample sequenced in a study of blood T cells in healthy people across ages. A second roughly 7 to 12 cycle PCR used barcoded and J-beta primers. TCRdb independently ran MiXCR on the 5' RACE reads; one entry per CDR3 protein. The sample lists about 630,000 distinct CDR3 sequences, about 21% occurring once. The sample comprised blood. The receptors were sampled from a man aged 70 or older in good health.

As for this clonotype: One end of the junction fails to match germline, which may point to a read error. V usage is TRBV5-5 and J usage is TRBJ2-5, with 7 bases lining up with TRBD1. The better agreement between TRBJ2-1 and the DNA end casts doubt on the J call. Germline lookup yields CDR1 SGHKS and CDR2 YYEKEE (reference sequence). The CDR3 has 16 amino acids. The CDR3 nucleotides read TGTGTCAGCAGCTTGGGGTTGAACAGGGGTGACAATGAGCAGTTCTTC. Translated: CVSSLGLNRGDNEQFF.

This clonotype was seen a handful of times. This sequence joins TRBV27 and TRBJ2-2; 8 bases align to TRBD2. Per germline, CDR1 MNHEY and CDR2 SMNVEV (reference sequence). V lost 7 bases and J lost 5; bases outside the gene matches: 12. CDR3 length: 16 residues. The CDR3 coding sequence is TGTGCCAGCAATCTAAAAGTAGCGGGATGGACCGGGGAGCTGTTTTTT. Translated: CASNLKVAGWTGELFF.

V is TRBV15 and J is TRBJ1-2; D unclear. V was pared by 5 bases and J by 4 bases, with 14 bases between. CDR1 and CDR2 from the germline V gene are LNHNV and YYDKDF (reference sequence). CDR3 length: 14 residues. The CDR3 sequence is CATSEARAAYGYTF. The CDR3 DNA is TGTGCCACCAGCGAGGCAAGGGCAGCCTATGGCTACACCTTC.

This chain's CDR3 is CAISEREGLWEQYF. The CDR3 DNA reads as TGTGCCATCAGTGAGCGGGAGGGCCTTTGGGAGCAGTACTTC. The chain has TRBV10-3 and TRBJ2-7, with 8 positions matching TRBD2. The CDR3 length is 14 residues. Germline V gene lookup returns CDR1 ENHRY and CDR2 SYGVKD. V lost 2 bases to trimming and J lost 7 bases; unmatched junction nucleotides: 7.

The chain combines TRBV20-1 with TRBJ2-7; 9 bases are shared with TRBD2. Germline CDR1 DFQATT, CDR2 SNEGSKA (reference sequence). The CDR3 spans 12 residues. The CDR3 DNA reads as TGCAGGGCCGGGACTAGCAGACCCGAGCAGTACTTC. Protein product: CRAGTSRPEQYF.

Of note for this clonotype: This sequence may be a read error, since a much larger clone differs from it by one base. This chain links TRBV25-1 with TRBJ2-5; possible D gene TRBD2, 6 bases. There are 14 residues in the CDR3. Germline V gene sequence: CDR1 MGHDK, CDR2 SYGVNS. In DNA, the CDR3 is TGTGCCAGCCTCCGGCGGGGAGAGGGAGAGACCCTGTACTTC. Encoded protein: CASLRRGEGETLYF. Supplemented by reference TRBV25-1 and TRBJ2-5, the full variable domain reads EADIYQTPRYLVIGTGKKITLECSQTMGHDKMYWYQQDPGMELHLIHYSYGVNSTEKGDLSSESTVSRIRTEHFPLTLESARPSHTSQYLCASLRRGEGETLYFGPGTRLLVL.

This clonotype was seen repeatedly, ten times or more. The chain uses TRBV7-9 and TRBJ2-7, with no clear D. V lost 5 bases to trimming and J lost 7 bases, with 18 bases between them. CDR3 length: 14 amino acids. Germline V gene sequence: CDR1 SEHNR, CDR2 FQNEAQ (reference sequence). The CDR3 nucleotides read TGTGCCAGCAGCCCTCTTCCGGATTCGGGTGAGCAGTACTTC. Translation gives CASSPLPDSGEQYF.

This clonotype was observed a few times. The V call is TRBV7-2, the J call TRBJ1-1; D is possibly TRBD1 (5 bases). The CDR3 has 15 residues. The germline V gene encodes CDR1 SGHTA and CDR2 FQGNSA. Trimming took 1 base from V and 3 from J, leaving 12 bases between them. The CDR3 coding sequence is TGTGCCAGCAGCTTAGACTCTGGGGGAGACACTGAAGCTTTCTTT. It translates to CASSLDSGGDTEAFF. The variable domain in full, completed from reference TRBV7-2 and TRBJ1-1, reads GAGVSQSPSNKVTEKGKDVELRCDPISGHTALYWYRQSLGQGLEFLIYFQGNSAPDKSGLPSDRFSAERTGGSVSTLTIQRTQQEDSAVYLCASSLDSGGDTEAFFGQGTRLTVV.

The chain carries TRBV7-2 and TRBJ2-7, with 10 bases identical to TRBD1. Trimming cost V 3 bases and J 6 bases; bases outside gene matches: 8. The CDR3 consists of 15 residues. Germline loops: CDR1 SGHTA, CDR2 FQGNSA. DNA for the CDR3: TGTGCCAGCAGCTTCCTCGGGACAGGGGTTCTCGAGCAGTACTTC. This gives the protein CASSFLGTGVLEQYF. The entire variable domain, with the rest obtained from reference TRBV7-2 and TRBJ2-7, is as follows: GAGVSQSPSNKVTEKGKDVELRCDPISGHTALYWYRQSLGQGLEFLIYFQGNSAPDKSGLPSDRFSAERTGGSVSTLTIQRTQQEDSAVYLCASSFLGTGVLEQYFGPGTRLTVT.

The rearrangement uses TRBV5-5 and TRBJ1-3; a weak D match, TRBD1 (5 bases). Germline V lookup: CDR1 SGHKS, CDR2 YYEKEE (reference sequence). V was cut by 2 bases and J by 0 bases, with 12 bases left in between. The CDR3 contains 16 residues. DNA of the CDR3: TGTGCCAGCAGCTTTATTCTCGGGGGCTCTGGAAACACCATATATTTT. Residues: CASSFILGGSGNTIYF.

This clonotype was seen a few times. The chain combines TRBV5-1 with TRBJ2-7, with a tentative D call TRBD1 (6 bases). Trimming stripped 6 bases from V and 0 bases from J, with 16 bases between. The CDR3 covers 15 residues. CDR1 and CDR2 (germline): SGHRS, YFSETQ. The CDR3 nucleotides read TGCGCCAGCAACCCGGACAGTTCCCTCTCCTACGAGCAGTACTTC. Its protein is CASNPDSSLSYEQYF.

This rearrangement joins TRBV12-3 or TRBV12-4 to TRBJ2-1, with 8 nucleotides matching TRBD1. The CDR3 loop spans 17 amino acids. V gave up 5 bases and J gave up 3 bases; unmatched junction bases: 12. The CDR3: CASSTRQGITLYNEQFF. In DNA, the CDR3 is TGTGCCAGCAGTACACGACAGGGGATAACCCTCTACAATGAGCAGTTCTTC.

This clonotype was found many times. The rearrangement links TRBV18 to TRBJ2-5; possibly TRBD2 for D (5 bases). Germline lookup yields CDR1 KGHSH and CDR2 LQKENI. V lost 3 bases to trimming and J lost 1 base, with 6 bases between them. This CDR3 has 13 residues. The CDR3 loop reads CASSPGVQETQYF. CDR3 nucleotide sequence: TGTGCCAGCTCACCGGGAGTCCAAGAGACCCAGTACTTC.

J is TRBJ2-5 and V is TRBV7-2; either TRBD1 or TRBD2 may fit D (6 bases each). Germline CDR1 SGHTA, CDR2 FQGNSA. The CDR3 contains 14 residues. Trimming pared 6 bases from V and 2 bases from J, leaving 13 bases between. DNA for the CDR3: TGTGCCAGCAGTGGAGGGGGTAAACAAGAGACCCAGTACTTC. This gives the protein CASSGGGKQETQYF.

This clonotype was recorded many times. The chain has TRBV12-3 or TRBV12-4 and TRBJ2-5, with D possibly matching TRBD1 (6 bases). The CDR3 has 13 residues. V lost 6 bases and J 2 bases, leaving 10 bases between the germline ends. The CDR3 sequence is CASSTDRQETQYF. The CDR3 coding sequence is TGTGCCAGCAGCACTGACAGGCAAGAGACCCAGTACTTC.

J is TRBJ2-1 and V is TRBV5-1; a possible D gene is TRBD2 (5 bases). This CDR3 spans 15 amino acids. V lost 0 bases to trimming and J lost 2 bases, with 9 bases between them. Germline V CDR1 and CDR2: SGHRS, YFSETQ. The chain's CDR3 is CASSLGEKAYNEQFF. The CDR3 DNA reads TGCGCCAGCAGCTTGGGGGAGAAGGCCTACAATGAGCAGTTCTTC.

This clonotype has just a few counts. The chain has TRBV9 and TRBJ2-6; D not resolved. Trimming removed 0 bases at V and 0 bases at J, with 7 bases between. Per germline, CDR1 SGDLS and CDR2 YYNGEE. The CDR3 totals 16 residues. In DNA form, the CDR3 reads TGTGCCAGCAGCGTAGCGAAAAGCTCTGGGGCCAACGTCCTGACTTTC. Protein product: CASSVAKSSGANVLTF.

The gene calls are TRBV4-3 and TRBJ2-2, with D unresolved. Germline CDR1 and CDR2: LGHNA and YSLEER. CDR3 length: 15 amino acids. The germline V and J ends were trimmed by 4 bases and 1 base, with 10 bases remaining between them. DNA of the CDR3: TGCGCCAGCAGCCTTCGGACGGTGAACACCGGGGAGCTGTTTTTT. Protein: CASSLRTVNTGELFF.

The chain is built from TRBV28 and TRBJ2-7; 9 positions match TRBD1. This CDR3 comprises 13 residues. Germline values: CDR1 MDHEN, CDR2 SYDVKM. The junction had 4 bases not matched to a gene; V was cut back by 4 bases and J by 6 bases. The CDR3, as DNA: TGTGCCAGCAGTTCGGGACAGGGAGGCGAGCAGTACTTC. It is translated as CASSSGQGGEQYF.

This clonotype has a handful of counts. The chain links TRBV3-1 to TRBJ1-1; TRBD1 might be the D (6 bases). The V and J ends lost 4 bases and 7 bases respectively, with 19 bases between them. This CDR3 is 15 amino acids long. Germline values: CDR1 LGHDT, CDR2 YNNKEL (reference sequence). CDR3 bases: TGTGCCAGCAGCCTCGGGGGCTCGAGAACAGGTGAAGCTTTCTTT. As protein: CASSLGGSRTGEAFF.

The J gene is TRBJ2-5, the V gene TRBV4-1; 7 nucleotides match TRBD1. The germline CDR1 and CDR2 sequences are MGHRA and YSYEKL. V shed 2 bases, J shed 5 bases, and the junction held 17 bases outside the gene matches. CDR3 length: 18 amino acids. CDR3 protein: CASSQTTGQGRTWETQYF. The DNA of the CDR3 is TGCGCCAGCAGCCAAACGACAGGGCAGGGTAGAACGTGGGAGACCCAGTACTTC.

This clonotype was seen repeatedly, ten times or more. The CDR3 DNA reads as TGTGCCAGCAGGGCAAGGACAGGGGAGAAGACCCAGTACTTC. Protein sequence: CASRARTGEKTQYF. This chain joins TRBV12-3 or TRBV12-4 and TRBJ2-5, with 9 nucleotides matching TRBD1. There are 14 residues in the CDR3. V was pared by 6 bases and J by 6 bases, with 8 bases of the junction left unmatched.